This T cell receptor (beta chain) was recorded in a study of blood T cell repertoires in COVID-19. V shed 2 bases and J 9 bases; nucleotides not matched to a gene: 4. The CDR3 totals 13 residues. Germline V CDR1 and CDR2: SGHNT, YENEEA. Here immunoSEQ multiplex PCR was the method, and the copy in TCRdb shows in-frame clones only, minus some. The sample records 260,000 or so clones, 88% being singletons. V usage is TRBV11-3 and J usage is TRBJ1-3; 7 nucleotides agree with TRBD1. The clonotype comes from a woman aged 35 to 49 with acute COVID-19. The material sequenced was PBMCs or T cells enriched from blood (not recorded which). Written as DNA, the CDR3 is TGTGCCAGCAGCTTACAGACAGGGACCACCATATATTTT. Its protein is CASSLQTGTTIYF.